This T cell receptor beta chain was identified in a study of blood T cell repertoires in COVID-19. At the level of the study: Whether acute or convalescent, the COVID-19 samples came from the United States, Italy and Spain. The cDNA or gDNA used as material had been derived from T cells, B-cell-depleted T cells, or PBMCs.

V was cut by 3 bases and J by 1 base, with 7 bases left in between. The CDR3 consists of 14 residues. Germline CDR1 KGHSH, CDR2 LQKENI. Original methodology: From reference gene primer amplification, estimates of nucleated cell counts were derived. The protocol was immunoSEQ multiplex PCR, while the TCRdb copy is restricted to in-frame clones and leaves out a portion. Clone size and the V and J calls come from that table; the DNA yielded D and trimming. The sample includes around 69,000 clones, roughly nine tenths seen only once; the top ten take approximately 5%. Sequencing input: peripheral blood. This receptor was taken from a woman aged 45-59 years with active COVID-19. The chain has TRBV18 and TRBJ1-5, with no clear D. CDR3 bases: TGTGCCAGCTCACCTGGGCAAAGCAATCAGCCCCAGCATTTT. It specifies CASSPGQSNQPQHF.